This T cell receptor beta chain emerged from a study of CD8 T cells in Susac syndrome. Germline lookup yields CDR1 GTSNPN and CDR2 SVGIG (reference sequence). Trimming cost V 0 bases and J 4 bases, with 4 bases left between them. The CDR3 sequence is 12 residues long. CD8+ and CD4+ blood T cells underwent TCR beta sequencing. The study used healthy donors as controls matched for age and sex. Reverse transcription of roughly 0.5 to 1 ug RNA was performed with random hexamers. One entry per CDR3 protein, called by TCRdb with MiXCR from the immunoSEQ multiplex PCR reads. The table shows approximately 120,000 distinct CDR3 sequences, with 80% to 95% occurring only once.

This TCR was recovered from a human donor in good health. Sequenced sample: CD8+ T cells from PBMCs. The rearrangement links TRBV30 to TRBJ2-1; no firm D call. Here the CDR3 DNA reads TGTGCCTGGAGTGTACGGTACAATGAGCAGTTCTTC. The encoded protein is CAWSVRYNEQFF. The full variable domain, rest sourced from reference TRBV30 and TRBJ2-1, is SQTIHQWPATLVQPVGSPLSLECTVEGTSNPNLYWYRQAAGRGLQLLFYSVGIGQISSEVPQNLSASRPQDRQFILSSKKLLLSDSGFYLCAWSVRYNEQFFGPGTRLTVL.